This T cell receptor (beta chain) came from a study of blood T cell repertoires in COVID-19. One Seattle source followed patients from active infection through their disease course. This CDR3 region has 13 residues. After removal of 2 bases from V and 8 bases from J, the junction contained 4 bases not matched to a gene. Per the germline V gene, CDR1 is MDHEN and CDR2 is SYDVKM. The authors' processing: The assay estimated nucleated cells by amplifying reference gene primers. Assay used: immunoSEQ multiplex PCR; TCRdb lists only in-frame clones, some missing. V and J calls and clone size follow that table, whereas D and trimming were derived from the DNA. The data hold approximately 80,000 clones, with approximately 85% observed a single time. As to this clone: This sample includes further DNA sequences coding for the same CDR3.

The specimen sequenced was peripheral blood. This clonotype was sampled from a man aged 50 to 60 with COVID-19, enrolled during active disease. J is TRBJ1-2 and V is TRBV28; 8 positions match TRBD1. The CDR3 region is CASSLQGARGYTF. DNA of the CDR3: TGTGCCAGCAGTTTACAGGGGGCGCGAGGCTACACCTTC.